The next 30 T cell receptor beta chains were all read from a single sample in a study of blood T cell repertoires in COVID-19. Assay used: immunoSEQ multiplex PCR; TCRdb lists only in-frame clones, some missing. This table has 110,000 or so clones, 88% appearing once. The sample comprised peripheral blood. The receptors shown here come from a human donor in a cohort sampled during active COVID-19.

The rearrangement uses TRBV10-2 and TRBJ1-1; D may be TRBD1 (5 bases). This CDR3 has 13 amino acids. CDR1 WSHSY and CDR2 SAAADI come from the germline V gene. V lost 3 bases to trimming and J lost 7 bases, with 12 bases between them. The CDR3 DNA sequence: TGCGCCAGCAGTGACGGGGGTAGGGGTGAAGCTTTCTTT. Residues: CASSDGGRGEAFF.

V gene TRBV10-3 combines with J gene TRBJ1-5; D is perhaps TRBD1 (6 bases). V lost 11 bases and J lost 6, with 14 bases in between. CDR3 length: 12 amino acids. The germline CDR1 and CDR2 sequences are ENHRY and SYGVKD. CDR3 sequence: CASNRVGQPQHF. The CDR3 bases are TGTGCCTCAAACAGGGTGGGTCAGCCCCAGCATTTT.

This clone showed up just a few times. This chain joins TRBV7-9 and TRBJ1-1; TRBD1 might be the D (6 bases). The ends were cut back, 5 bases at V and 0 bases at J, with 13 bases in the middle. The CDR3 consists of 15 residues. Germline V gene data show CDR1 as SEHNR and CDR2 as FQNEAQ (reference sequence). Here the CDR3 reads CASSNIHRVNTEAFF. Written as DNA, the CDR3 is TGTGCCAGCAGCAACATCCACAGGGTGAACACTGAAGCTTTCTTT.

This chain connects TRBV19 to TRBJ1-1; TRBD1 matches at 12 bases. Trimming at V came to 6 bases and at J to 4 bases, leaving 9 bases not matched to a gene. The CDR3 consists of 16 residues. CDR1 and CDR2 from the germline V gene are LNHDA and SQIVND (reference sequence). The CDR3 nucleotides are TGTGCCAGTAGCGAGACGGGACAGGGGGCGCGCACTGAAGCTTTCTTT. Amino acids: CASSETGQGARTEAFF. The full variable domain, in which reference TRBV19 and TRBJ1-1 provide the parts outside the CDR3, is DGGITQSPKYLFRKEGQNVTLSCEQNLNHDAMYWYRQDPGQGLRLIYYSQIVNDFQKGDIAEGYSVSREKKESFPLTVTSAQKNPTAFYLCASSETGQGARTEAFFGQGTRLTVV.

Concerning this clone itself: A read error may produce the germline difference seen at one junction end. The chain recombines TRBV18 with TRBJ2-3; D possibly corresponds to TRBD2 (5 bases). CDR3 length: 15 residues. From germline, CDR1 is KGHSH and CDR2 LQKENI. The CDR3 sequence is CASSPRRSGTDTQYF. The CDR3, as DNA: TGTGCCAGCTCCCCACGGAGGTCGGGCACAGATACGCAGTATTTT.

This chain joins TRBV4-1 and TRBJ2-3; TRBD2 matches 7 bases. The CDR3 contains 16 residues. V was pared by 0 bases and J by 5 bases, with 8 bases of the junction left unmatched. The germline V gene encodes CDR1 MGHRA and CDR2 YSYEKL. The CDR3 reads CASSQEAAGAGDTQYF. In nucleotides, the CDR3 is TGCGCCAGCAGCCAAGAGGCGGCGGGAGCGGGAGATACGCAGTATTTT.

The genes are TRBV7-2 and TRBJ2-5; maybe TRBD2 (6 bases). This CDR3 has 13 amino acids. Looked up from germline, CDR1 is SGHTA and CDR2 is FQGNSA. The V end was cut by 6 bases, the J end by 6 bases, with 14 bases between. CDR3 DNA sequence: TGTGCCAGCAGGTGGGGCGGGGCGCAGACCCAGTACTTC. Translation: CASRWGGAQTQYF.

This clone was recorded a few times. This chain uses TRBV19 with TRBJ2-3; 10 bases agree with TRBD1. Looked up from germline, CDR1 is LNHDA and CDR2 is SQIVND (reference sequence). The V and J ends lost 5 bases and 6 bases, in that order; junction bases with no gene match: 11. The CDR3 has 16 residues. This chain's CDR3 is CASSPSGTGERDTQYF. In DNA, the CDR3 is TGTGCCAGTAGTCCCTCGGGGACAGGGGAAAGGGATACGCAGTATTTT.

This clone was picked up one time. This chain connects TRBV7-3 to TRBJ2-1; 12 nucleotides match TRBD2. The germline CDR1 and CDR2 sequences are SGHTA and FQGTGA. J gave up 8 bases and V 2 bases, and 4 bases lay outside the gene matches. The CDR3 loop spans 15 amino acids. Here the CDR3 reads CASSLLAGGPDEQFF. The CDR3 DNA reads TGTGCCAGCAGCTTACTAGCGGGGGGGCCGGATGAGCAGTTCTTC.

The rearrangement joins TRBV10-3 to TRBJ1-5, with D perhaps matching TRBD1 (6 bases). Trimming shortened V by 3 bases and J by 10 bases, and 16 bases separated the two germline ends. This CDR3 spans 14 amino acids. The germline gives CDR1 ENHRY, CDR2 SYGVKD. The CDR3 sequence: CAISDQDSHPPQHF. Here the CDR3 DNA reads TGTGCCATCAGTGATCAGGACAGCCATCCTCCCCAGCATTTT.

The rearrangement links TRBV3-1 (or the pseudogene TRBV3-2) to TRBJ1-2, with D hard to call. The V gene's germline CDR1 is LGHDT and CDR2 YNNKEL (reference sequence). The CDR3 is 14 amino acids. Between the trimmed V and J ends, which lost 4 bases and 2 bases, there was a span of 11 bases. CDR3 nucleotides: TGTGCCAGCAGCCGCGGGGAAGGGAACTATGGCTACACCTTC. Amino acid sequence: CASSRGEGNYGYTF.

This rearrangement joins TRBV19 to TRBJ2-1, with 8 bases identical to TRBD2. Trimming removed 5 bases from V and 2 bases from J; junction bases left unmatched: 8. The CDR3 loop spans 16 amino acids. The germline V gene has CDR1 LNHDA and CDR2 SQIVND (reference sequence). CDR3: CASSELSGATYNEQFF. The DNA of the CDR3 is TGTGCCAGTAGTGAACTTAGCGGGGCTACCTACAATGAGCAGTTCTTC.

V and J are TRBV9 and TRBJ2-2; tentatively, D is TRBD1 (5 bases). Germline CDR1 SGDLS, CDR2 YYNGEE. V was pared by 4 bases and J by 4 bases, with 8 bases between. This CDR3 has 13 amino acids. This CDR3 is CASSPTVTGELFF. For the CDR3, the DNA is TGTGCCAGCAGCCCGACAGTCACCGGGGAGCTGTTTTTT.

This chain links TRBV11-2 with TRBJ2-7; 10 bases are a match to TRBD2. The ends lost 5 bases at V and 3 bases at J; junction bases unmatched: 7. The CDR3 runs to 15 residues. The germline V gene encodes CDR1 SGHAT and CDR2 FQNNGV. The CDR3 coding sequence is TGTGCCAGCAGCGCCACTAGCGGGACTTTCTACGAGCAGTACTTC. It specifies CASSATSGTFYEQYF.

The CDR3 reads CATKGQPQETQYF. In DNA form, the CDR3 reads TGTGCCACCAAGGGACAGCCCCAAGAGACCCAGTACTTC. V and J are TRBV6-5 and TRBJ2-5; 7 positions match TRBD1. The CDR3 length is 13 residues. The germline V gene has CDR1 MNHEY and CDR2 SVGAGI. J was trimmed by 1 base and V by 10 bases; bases with no gene match: 6.

This clone was detected only once. V usage is TRBV15 and J usage is TRBJ1-2; D is perhaps TRBD1 (5 bases). This CDR3 has 12 amino acids. V was shortened by 4 bases and J by 7 bases, with 10 bases between the two germline ends. CDR1 and CDR2 from the germline V gene are LNHNV and YYDKDF (reference sequence). Here the CDR3 DNA reads TGTGCCACCAGCACCGCGGGGGGTGGCTACACCTTC. Encoded protein: CATSTAGGGYTF.

The V call is TRBV11-1, the J call TRBJ2-1; D unresolved. This CDR3 contains 15 residues. Germline V CDR1 and CDR2: SGHAT, FQDESV (reference sequence). With 1 base removed from V and 3 bases from J, the gap between germline ends came to 10 bases. In DNA, the CDR3 is TGTGCCAGCAGCTTAGTCGGTAGCAGCTACAATGAGCAGTTCTTC. As protein: CASSLVGSSYNEQFF.

The V gene is TRBV24-1, the J gene TRBJ2-1; 8 positions agree with TRBD1. Per germline, CDR1 KGHDR and CDR2 SFDVKD. V was pared by 6 bases and J by 0 bases, with 12 bases of the junction left unmatched. The CDR3 is 18 residues long. The CDR3 loop reads CATSSTGGSWGSYNEQFF. The DNA for the CDR3 is TGTGCCACCAGTAGCACAGGGGGAAGTTGGGGCTCCTACAATGAGCAGTTCTTC.

The V gene is TRBV19, the J gene TRBJ2-5; possible D gene TRBD2, 7 bases. Germline CDR1 is LNHDA and CDR2 is SQIVND (reference sequence). The CDR3 extends over 15 amino acids. Trimming cost V 6 bases and J 5 bases, with 19 bases left between them. CDR3 region: CASRPTGGLAETQYF. CDR3 sequence (DNA): TGTGCCAGTAGGCCCACGGGGGGCCTAGCGGAGACCCAGTACTTC.

V is TRBV5-1 and J is TRBJ2-1; D uncertain. Germline V lookup: CDR1 SGHRS, CDR2 YFSETQ. The CDR3 loop spans 12 amino acids. V lost 0 bases, J lost 7 bases, and 5 bases lay in between. The CDR3 region is CASSLEANEQFF. The DNA for the CDR3 is TGCGCCAGCAGCTTGGAAGCGAATGAGCAGTTCTTC.

The chain is built from TRBV2 and TRBJ2-7; 10 nucleotides match TRBD1. Germline CDR1 SNHLY, CDR2 FYNNEI. The CDR3 extends over 14 amino acids. V shed 6 bases, J shed 1 base, and the junction held 3 bases outside the gene matches. Written as DNA, the CDR3 is TGTGCCAGCAGGAGGACAGGGGGGTCCTACGAGCAGTACTTC. It codes for CASRRTGGSYEQYF.

This clone was observed once. The chain couples TRBV19 to TRBJ1-2; D gene uncertain. CDR3 length: 12 amino acids. Germline V CDR1 and CDR2: LNHDA, SQIVND (reference sequence). The germline V and J ends were trimmed by 5 bases and 7 bases, with 11 bases remaining between them. The CDR3 sequence is CASSFVQSGYTF. For the CDR3, the DNA is TGTGCCAGTAGTTTTGTGCAGTCTGGCTACACCTTC. Drawing the rest from reference TRBV19 and TRBJ1-2, the complete variable domain is DGGITQSPKYLFRKEGQNVTLSCEQNLNHDAMYWYRQDPGQGLRLIYYSQIVNDFQKGDIAEGYSVSREKKESFPLTVTSAQKNPTAFYLCASSFVQSGYTFGSGTRLTVV.

This chain uses TRBV6-1 with TRBJ2-3; D possibly corresponds to TRBD2 (5 bases). V lost 3 bases and J lost 0, with 19 bases in between. Germline lookup yields CDR1 MNHNS and CDR2 SASEGT. The CDR3 loop spans 18 amino acids. The CDR3 region has the DNA TGTGCCAGCAGTGATATTAGAGTCGCGGGCGGAAGCACAGATACGCAGTATTTT. Translation: CASSDIRVAGGSTDTQYF.

This chain joins TRBV12-3 or TRBV12-4 and TRBJ1-1; 8 nucleotides line up with TRBD1. The CDR3 length is 13 residues. V lost 1 base to trimming and J lost 7 bases; unmatched junction nucleotides: 2. This CDR3 is CASSLGQGIEAFF. The CDR3 nucleotides are TGTGCCAGCAGTTTAGGACAGGGGATTGAAGCTTTCTTT.

The CDR3 region has the DNA TGTGCCAGCAGCTTAGATATGAACACTGAAGCTTTCTTT. It translates to CASSLDMNTEAFF. This chain connects TRBV7-8 to TRBJ1-1; D is ambiguous. Trimming removed 1 base from V and 0 bases from J, with 3 bases in between. Germline CDR1 SGHVS, CDR2 FQNEAQ. This CDR3 contains 13 residues.

V gene TRBV19 combines with J gene TRBJ1-5, with D tentatively TRBD1 (5 bases). This CDR3 is 13 amino acids long. Germline CDR1 reads LNHDA; CDR2 reads SQIVND (reference sequence). Trimming pared 0 bases from V and 8 bases from J, leaving 8 bases between. The CDR3 here is CASSIDRGKPQHF. Written as DNA, the CDR3 is TGTGCCAGTAGTATAGATAGGGGCAAGCCCCAGCATTTT.

The rearrangement joins TRBV7-5 to TRBJ2-4; whether TRBD1, the table's D call, matches the DNA was not checked. TRBV7-5 is assigned pseudogene status. This CDR3 comprises 19 residues. The CDR3 nucleotides are TGTGCCAGAAGCTTAGAAGTGACAGGGGCAAGGAGACCCAAAAACATTCAGTACTTC. As protein: CARSLEVTGARRPKNIQYF.

The genes are TRBV5-1 and TRBJ1-1; D is possibly TRBD1 (5 bases). Between the trimmed V and J ends, which lost 6 bases and 4 bases, there was a span of 13 bases. CDR3 length: 13 amino acids. Germline CDR1 and CDR2: SGHRS and YFSETQ. The CDR3 DNA reads TGCGCCAGCAACGACGTCCAGGGCACTGAAGCTTTCTTT. Protein product: CASNDVQGTEAFF. Supplemented by reference TRBV5-1 and TRBJ1-1, the full variable domain reads KAGVTQTPRYLIKTRGQQVTLSCSPISGHRSVSWYQQTPGQGLQFLFEYFSETQRNKGNFPGRFSGRQFSNSRSEMNVSTLELGDSALYLCASNDVQGTEAFFGQGTRLTVV.

This clone was found once. This chain joins TRBV19 and TRBJ2-3; D ambiguous. CDR1 and CDR2 from the germline V gene are LNHDA and SQIVND (reference sequence). The CDR3 has 12 amino acids. Trimming took 4 bases from V and 8 from J, leaving 10 bases between them. For the CDR3, the DNA is TGTGCCAGTAGTAATCAGGATAGTACGCAGTATTTT. It encodes CASSNQDSTQYF.

The chain employs TRBV6-5 and TRBJ2-1, with 13 positions matching TRBD2. Germline V lookup: CDR1 MNHEY, CDR2 SVGAGI. V lost 11 bases, J lost 9 bases, and 7 bases stayed unmatched. The CDR3 covers 13 residues. CDR3 sequence reads: CAGGLAGRTEQFF. DNA of the CDR3: TGTGCCGGGGGACTAGCGGGAAGGACTGAGCAGTTCTTC.